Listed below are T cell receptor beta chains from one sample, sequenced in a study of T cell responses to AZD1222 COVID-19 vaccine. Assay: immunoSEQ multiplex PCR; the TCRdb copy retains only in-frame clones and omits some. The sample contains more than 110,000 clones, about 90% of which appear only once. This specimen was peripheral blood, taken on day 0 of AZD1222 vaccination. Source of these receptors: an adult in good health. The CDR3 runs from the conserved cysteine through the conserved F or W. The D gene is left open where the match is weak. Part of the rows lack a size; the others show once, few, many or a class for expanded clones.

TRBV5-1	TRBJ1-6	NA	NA	TGCGCCAGCAGCCCCCACGGTGGGGGTGCCGGCGGGACACCCCTCCACTTT	CASSPHGGGAGGTPLHF
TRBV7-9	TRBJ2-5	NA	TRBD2	TGTGCCAGCAGCCCAGCGGGGGTCCCTCAAGAGACCCAGTACTTC	CASSPAGVPQETQYF
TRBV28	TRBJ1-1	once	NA	TGTGCCAGCAGTTTGGTAGGGCAACCTATGAACACTGAAGCTTTCTTT	CASSLVGQPMNTEAFF
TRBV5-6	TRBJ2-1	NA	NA	TGTGCCAGCAGCTTGGTTTTCCTCACCACTAACACTGAGCAGTTCTTC	CASSLVFLTTNTEQFF
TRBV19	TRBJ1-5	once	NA	TGTGCCAGTAGTAAAGACTTCAGGGGTCAGCCCCAGCATTTT	CASSKDFRGQPQHF
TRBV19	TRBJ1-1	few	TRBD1	TGTGCCAGTAGTCCACGGACAGGGGGAGTCACTGAAGCTTTCTTT	CASSPRTGGVTEAFF
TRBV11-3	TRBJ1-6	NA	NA	TGTGCCAGCAGCTTACCCCGGGGGCCGGCCGGTTCACCCCTCCACTTT	CASSLPRGPAGSPLHF
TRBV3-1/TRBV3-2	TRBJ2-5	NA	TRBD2	TGTGCCAGCAGCCAAGATTGGACTAGCGGGAGTAGAGAGACCCAGTACTTC	CASSQDWTSGSRETQYF
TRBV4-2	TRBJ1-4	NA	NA	TGTGCCAGCAGCCAAGGTGGGACTAATGAAAAACTGTTTTTT	CASSQGGTNEKLFF
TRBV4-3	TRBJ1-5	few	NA	TGCGCCAGCAGCCAGGGGGGACAAGACCAGCCCCAGCATTTT	CASSQGGQDQPQHF
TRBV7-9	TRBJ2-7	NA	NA	TGTGCCAGCAGCCCCGGGGTAAGCGAGCAGTACTTC	CASSPGVSEQYF
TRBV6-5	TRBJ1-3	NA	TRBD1	TGTGCCAGCAGTTCCGGGACAGGGGTCTCTGGAAACACCATATATTTT	CASSSGTGVSGNTIYF
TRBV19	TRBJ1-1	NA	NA	TGTGCCAGTAGTAGCGACAGACCCTACACTGAAGCTTTCTTT	CASSSDRPYTEAFF
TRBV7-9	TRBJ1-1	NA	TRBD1	TGTGCCAGCGCTCGACAGGGTGAAGCTTTCTTT	CASARQGEAFF
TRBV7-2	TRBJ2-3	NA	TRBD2	TGTGCCAGCAGCCCCAACCCACTAGCGACTCCATTTTTGGCGCAGTATTTT	CASSPNPLATPFLAQYF
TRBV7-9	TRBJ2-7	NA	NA	TGTGCCAGCAGCTACGGGGTACCCTACGAGCAGTACTTC	CASSYGVPYEQYF
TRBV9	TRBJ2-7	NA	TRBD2	TGTGCCAGCAGCACGGGGAGCGGGGCCTACGAGCAGTACTTC	CASSTGSGAYEQYF
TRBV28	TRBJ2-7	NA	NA	TGTGCCAGCAGTGGCTACCGGGCCCAGGGATATAGATACGAGCAGTACTTC	CASSGYRAQGYRYEQYF
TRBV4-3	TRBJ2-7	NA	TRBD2	TGCGCCAGCAGCCAAGATCACGGCGGGAGTTACGAGCAGTACTTC	CASSQDHGGSYEQYF
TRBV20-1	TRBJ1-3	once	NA	TGCAGTGCTAGTATTTCGGGGGGCGTCGGAAACACCATATATTTT	CSASISGGVGNTIYF